One and the same sample provided the 27 T cell receptor beta chains below, sequenced in a study of neoadjuvant nivolumab and ipilimumab in lung cancer. The data were produced by immunoSEQ multiplex PCR, yet TCRdb's version contains in-frame clones alone and is incomplete. The data contain 6,500 to 8,000 clones, roughly four fifths of them singletons. Sequencing used tumor tissue, obtained after neoadjuvant nivolumab, alone or with ipilimumab, at or shortly before surgery. These receptors all stem from an adult with non-small cell lung cancer.

V usage is TRBV19 and J usage is TRBJ2-5, with D possibly being TRBD2 (5 bases). CDR1 and CDR2 from the germline V gene are LNHDA and SQIVND (reference sequence). The length of the CDR3 is 14 residues. Trimming shortened V by 6 bases and J by 1 base, and 12 bases separated the two germline ends. CDR3 residues: CASSFSGSQETQYF. The CDR3, as DNA: TGTGCCAGTAGCTTTTCGGGATCCCAAGAGACCCAGTACTTC.

Regarding this clone: One junction end disagrees with the germline gene, perhaps due to a read error. Other DNA sequences in the sample encode the same CDR3. V and J are TRBV6-5 and TRBJ1-5; 8 bases are shared with TRBD1. Germline lookup yields CDR1 MNHEY and CDR2 SVGAGI. This CDR3 is built from 15 residues. The CDR3 nucleotides are TGTGCTAGCAGTACTATGGACAGGGCGGGTCAGCCCCAGCATTTT. This translates into CASSTMDRAGQPQHF.

The CDR3 sequence: CATSSFIDLGGEQYF. In nucleotides, the CDR3 is TGTGCCACCAGCAGCTTCATAGACTTAGGAGGCGAGCAGTACTTC. This rearrangement joins TRBV15 to TRBJ2-7, with D perhaps matching TRBD2 (5 bases). Germline V CDR1 and CDR2: LNHNV, YYDKDF (reference sequence). The V gene lost 3 bases and the J gene lost 6 bases, with 18 bases spanning the gap. The CDR3 loop spans 15 amino acids.

This chain uses TRBV2 with TRBJ1-2, with D tentatively TRBD1 (6 bases). The CDR3 loop spans 12 amino acids. The germline V gene has CDR1 SNHLY and CDR2 FYNNEI. The V end was cut by 4 bases, the J end by 5 bases, with 8 bases between. CDR3 amino acids: CASSARGYGYTF. The CDR3, as DNA: TGTGCCAGCAGTGCTAGGGGGTATGGCTACACCTTC.

The V and J genes are TRBV11-3 and TRBJ2-7; tentative D call: TRBD2 (6 bases). CDR1 and CDR2 from the germline V gene are SGHNT and YENEEA. The CDR3 has 14 residues. Trimming shortened V by 5 bases and J by 2 bases, and 13 bases separated the two germline ends. The CDR3 sequence is CASSPDPGAYEQYF. The CDR3 DNA is TGTGCCAGCAGCCCCGACCCGGGGGCCTACGAGCAGTACTTC.

The gene calls are TRBV5-5 and TRBJ1-2, with D tentatively TRBD1 (5 bases). The CDR3 has 17 amino acids. The V and J ends lost 0 bases and 2 bases respectively, with 17 bases between them. Looked up from germline, CDR1 is SGHKS and CDR2 is YYEKEE (reference sequence). The CDR3 DNA reads as TGTGCCAGCAGCTTGGGGGGCCGGAGTTTAAGGAACTATGGCTACACCTTC. This sequence encodes CASSLGGRSLRNYGYTF.

Here the CDR3 DNA reads TGTGCCAGCAGCGTTGGACTAGCGGGAGGGTGGGAGACCCAGTACTTC. Amino acids: CASSVGLAGGWETQYF. The chain couples TRBV9 to TRBJ2-5; 15 bases fit TRBD2. Losses at the gene ends were 2 bases for V and 5 bases for J; bases not matched to a gene: 4. The length of the CDR3 is 16 residues. CDR1 and CDR2 (germline): SGDLS, YYNGEE.

This chain joins TRBV7-8 and TRBJ1-1; possibly TRBD1 for D (6 bases). V lost 7 bases to trimming and J lost 4 bases, with 13 bases between them. This CDR3 comprises 13 residues. Germline CDR1 SGHVS, CDR2 FQNEAQ. The CDR3 bases are TGTGCCAGCATAAAGGGGGTTACCACTGAAGCTTTCTTT. Its protein product is CASIKGVTTEAFF.

Only one count was recorded for this clone. V and J are TRBV29-1 and TRBJ1-1; no clear D gene. The germline V gene encodes CDR1 SQVTM and CDR2 ANQGSEA. V shed 5 bases and J shed 0 bases, with 10 bases lying between them. The CDR3 loop spans 13 amino acids. CDR3 sequence (DNA): TGCAGCGTTTGGACCATTATGAACACTGAAGCTTTCTTT. This sequence encodes CSVWTIMNTEAFF.

The rearrangement uses TRBV10-3 and TRBJ2-5; D assignment may be TRBD1 or TRBD2 (5 bases each). In germline, CDR1 is ENHRY, CDR2 SYGVKD. The ends were cut back, 2 bases at V and 4 bases at J, with 8 bases in the middle. This CDR3 comprises 13 residues. CDR3 in DNA: TGTGCCATCAGTGAGGTGGGGGTAGAGACCCAGTACTTC. Amino acids: CAISEVGVETQYF.

This clone was recorded only once. This chain uses TRBV15 with TRBJ2-1, with TRBD2 as a possible D gene (6 bases). Trimming stripped 5 bases from V and 9 bases from J, with 11 bases between. This CDR3 contains 12 residues. CDR1 is LNHNV, CDR2 YYDKDF, per germline (reference sequence). The CDR3 DNA reads TGTGCCACCAGCCAGAGGGGAGGTGAGCAGTTCTTC. As protein: CATSQRGGEQFF.

This chain links TRBV27 with TRBJ1-4, with D possibly matching TRBD1 (5 bases). The germline V and J ends were trimmed by 1 base and 5 bases, with 23 bases remaining between them. This CDR3 is built from 19 residues. Germline V gene sequence: CDR1 MNHEY, CDR2 SMNVEV (reference sequence). The CDR3 reads CASSLWGGVSRAANEKLFF. CDR3 in DNA: TGTGCCAGCAGTTTATGGGGAGGGGTTTCCCGAGCCGCAAATGAAAAACTGTTTTTT.

V and J are TRBV5-1 and TRBJ2-1; 7 bases align to TRBD1. The CDR3 is 17 amino acids. J was trimmed by 3 bases and V by 2 bases; bases with no gene match: 11. The germline V gene encodes CDR1 SGHRS and CDR2 YFSETQ. The CDR3 DNA reads as TGCGCCAGCAGCTTTTCACGAGAGAGGGACAGCTACAATGAGCAGTTCTTC. It encodes CASSFSRERDSYNEQFF.

The chain combines TRBV2 with TRBJ2-6; 7 bases agree with TRBD1. Germline assignment: CDR1 SNHLY and CDR2 FYNNEI. With V trimmed by 0 bases and J by 0 bases, 8 bases remained unmatched. This CDR3 is 19 amino acids long. CDR3 residues: CASSEARGGMGSGANVLTF. CDR3 nucleotides: TGTGCCAGCAGTGAAGCGCGAGGGGGCATGGGCTCTGGGGCCAACGTCCTGACTTTC. Based on the CDR3 plus reference TRBV2 and TRBJ2-6, the full variable domain is EPEVTQTPSHQVTQMGQEVILRCVPISNHLYFYWYRQILGQKVEFLVSFYNNEISEKSEIFDDQFSVERPDGSNFTLKIRSTKLEDSAMYFCASSEARGGMGSGANVLTFGAGSRLTVL.

This chain uses TRBV29-1 with TRBJ1-5; no clear D gene. CDR1 SQVTM and CDR2 ANQGSEA come from the germline V gene. The CDR3 is made up of 13 amino acids. V lost 0 bases and J 6 bases, leaving 9 bases between the germline ends. In DNA form, the CDR3 reads TGCAGCGTTGAAGAGGGTTTCGGTCAGCCCCAGCATTTT. Amino acids: CSVEEGFGQPQHF.

This clone was detected once. J is TRBJ2-5 and V is TRBV15; D tentatively fits TRBD1 or TRBD2 (5 bases each). The CDR3 covers 13 residues. The V and J ends lost 5 bases and 5 bases respectively, with 12 bases between them. The germline V gene has CDR1 LNHNV and CDR2 YYDKDF (reference sequence). CDR3 coding DNA: TGTGCCACCAGCCGAAGGTGGGGGGAGACCCAGTACTTC. Protein: CATSRRWGETQYF.

The rearrangement links TRBV4-1 to TRBJ2-2; 8 bases map to TRBD2. With V trimmed by 4 bases and J by 0 bases, 1 base remained unmatched. Germline lookup yields CDR1 MGHRA and CDR2 YSYEKL. This CDR3 has 15 residues. The CDR3: CASSLGLANTGELFF. Here the CDR3 DNA reads TGCGCCAGCAGCCTGGGACTAGCGAACACCGGGGAGCTGTTTTTT.

J is TRBJ1-2 and V is TRBV6-1; D gene unclear. This CDR3 has 13 amino acids. The germline V gene encodes CDR1 MNHNS and CDR2 SASEGT. Trimming removed 7 bases at V and 4 bases at J, with 13 bases between. The CDR3 is CASKGLAAYGYTF. The DNA of the CDR3 is TGTGCCAGCAAGGGTTTGGCAGCCTATGGCTACACCTTC.

V usage is TRBV27 and J usage is TRBJ2-1; 9 bases are shared with TRBD1. The ends lost 5 bases at V and 5 bases at J; junction bases unmatched: 4. The CDR3 covers 14 residues. The germline CDR1 and CDR2 sequences are MNHEY and SMNVEV (reference sequence). CDR3 residues: CASSPGTGNNEQFF. In DNA, the CDR3 is TGTGCCAGCAGTCCCGGGACAGGGAACAATGAGCAGTTCTTC.

V and J are TRBV6-1 and TRBJ2-1; unclear D gene. The germline V gene has CDR1 MNHNS and CDR2 SASEGT. This CDR3 contains 16 residues. V shed 3 bases and J shed 8 bases, with 20 bases lying between them. CDR3 amino acids: CASSDNPGRRADEQFF. In nucleotides, the CDR3 is TGTGCCAGCAGTGACAACCCGGGCCGCAGAGCCGATGAGCAGTTCTTC.

CDR3 sequence: CASSPTHRGNEQFF. The CDR3 DNA follows: TGTGCCAGCAGCCCAACCCATAGGGGCAATGAGCAGTTCTTC. This chain links TRBV9 with TRBJ2-1, with TRBD1 as a possible D gene (5 bases). Trimming pared 4 bases from V and 6 bases from J, leaving 14 bases between. The V gene's germline CDR1 is SGDLS and CDR2 YYNGEE. This CDR3 has 14 residues.

This clone was detected a few times. This rearrangement joins TRBV18 to TRBJ2-7; weak D call: TRBD1 (7 bases). CDR1 KGHSH and CDR2 LQKENI come from the germline V gene. This CDR3 contains 17 residues. V lost 2 bases and J lost 1, with 18 bases in between. The chain's CDR3 is CASSPRSGGGQSYEQYF. The CDR3 DNA sequence: TGTGCCAGCTCACCAAGGAGTGGAGGGGGCCAATCCTACGAGCAGTACTTC. Complete variable domain (other parts from reference TRBV18 and TRBJ2-7): NAGVMQNPRHLVRRRGQEARLRCSPMKGHSHVYWYRQLPEEGLKFMVYLQKENIIDESGMPKERFSAEFPKEGPSILRIQQVVRGDSAAYFCASSPRSGGGQSYEQYFGPGTRLTVT.

The chain employs TRBV7-9 and TRBJ2-1, with TRBD2 identical over 13 bases. V shed 4 bases and J 7 bases; nucleotides not matched to a gene: 7. The CDR3 is 16 amino acids. CDR1 and CDR2 (germline): SEHNR, FQNEAQ (reference sequence). The CDR3 spells CASSSRTSGSNNEQFF. The CDR3 DNA is TGTGCCAGCAGCTCAAGGACTAGCGGGAGCAATAATGAGCAGTTCTTC.

The gene calls are TRBV27 and TRBJ2-7; the D is unclear. CDR3 length: 16 residues. V shed 2 bases and J shed 1 base, with 15 bases lying between them. Germline values: CDR1 MNHEY, CDR2 SMNVEV (reference sequence). CDR3 sequence (DNA): TGTGCCAGCAGTTTAGAGGATCCCATTAGGTCCTACGAGCAGTACTTC. Protein product: CASSLEDPIRSYEQYF.

The chain employs TRBV7-2 and TRBJ2-2; D may match TRBD1 or TRBD2 (5 bases each). In germline, CDR1 is SGHTA, CDR2 FQGNSA. V was shortened by 5 bases and J by 0 bases, with 10 bases between the two germline ends. This CDR3 has 15 residues. The CDR3 DNA is TGTGCCAGCAGCCCGGGACGGACGAACACCGGGGAGCTGTTTTTT. Protein product: CASSPGRTNTGELFF. The full variable domain, rest sourced from reference TRBV7-2 and TRBJ2-2, is GAGVSQSPSNKVTEKGKDVELRCDPISGHTALYWYRQSLGQGLEFLIYFQGNSAPDKSGLPSDRFSAERTGGSVSTLTIQRTQQEDSAVYLCASSPGRTNTGELFFGEGSRLTVL.

This chain uses TRBV9 with TRBJ2-3; 7 bases match TRBD2. The junction had 5 bases not matched to a gene; V was cut back by 0 bases and J by 4 bases. The germline V gene has CDR1 SGDLS and CDR2 YYNGEE. The CDR3 is 15 residues long. CDR3 amino acids: CASSVAGLGADTQYF. DNA for the CDR3: TGTGCCAGCAGCGTAGCCGGACTAGGAGCAGATACGCAGTATTTT. Full variable domain (outside the CDR3, taken from reference TRBV9 and TRBJ2-3): DSGVTQTPKHLITATGQRVTLRCSPRSGDLSVYWYQQSLDQGLQFLIQYYNGEERAKGNILERFSAQQFPDLHSELNLSSLELGDSALYFCASSVAGLGADTQYFGPGTRLTVL.

The gene calls are TRBV11-3 and TRBJ1-1; D unresolved. Trimming left V 5 bases short and J 1 base short, with 8 bases between. This CDR3 spans 13 amino acids. The germline gives CDR1 SGHNT, CDR2 YENEEA. This chain's CDR3 is CASSPRGNTEAFF. The CDR3 DNA reads TGTGCCAGCAGCCCCCGGGGGAACACTGAAGCTTTCTTT.